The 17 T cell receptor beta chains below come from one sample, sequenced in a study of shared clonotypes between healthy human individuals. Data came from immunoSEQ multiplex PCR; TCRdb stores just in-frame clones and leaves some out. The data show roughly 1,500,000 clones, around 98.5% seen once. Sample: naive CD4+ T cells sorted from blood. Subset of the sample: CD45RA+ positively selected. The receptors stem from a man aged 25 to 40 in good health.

CDR3 bases: TGCGCCAGCAGCCTGGGGTGGGGGGCCATTGTGGGCGAGCAGTACTTC. Its translation is CASSLGWGAIVGEQYF. The chain employs TRBV5-1 and TRBJ2-7, with D perhaps TRBD1 or TRBD2 (6 bases each). The CDR3 spans 16 residues. Germline lookup yields CDR1 SGHRS and CDR2 YFSETQ. V lost 4 bases, J lost 6 bases, and 23 bases lay in between.

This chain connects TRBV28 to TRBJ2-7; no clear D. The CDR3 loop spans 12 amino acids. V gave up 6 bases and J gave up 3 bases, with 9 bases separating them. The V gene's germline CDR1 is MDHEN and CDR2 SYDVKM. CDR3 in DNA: TGTGCCAGCAGCTCCGACGTCTACGAGCAGTACTTC. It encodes CASSSDVYEQYF.

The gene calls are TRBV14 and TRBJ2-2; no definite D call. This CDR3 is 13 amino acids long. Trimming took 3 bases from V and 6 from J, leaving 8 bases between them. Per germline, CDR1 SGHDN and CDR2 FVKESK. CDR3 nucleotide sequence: TGTGCCAGCAGCCAGGCTAGGTCCGGGGAGCTGTTTTTT. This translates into CASSQARSGELFF. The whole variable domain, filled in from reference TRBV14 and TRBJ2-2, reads EAGVTQFPSHSVIEKGQTVTLRCDPISGHDNLYWYRRVMGKEIKFLLHFVKESKQDESGMPNNRFLAERTGGTYSTLKVQPAELEDSGVYFCASSQARSGELFFGEGSRLTVL.

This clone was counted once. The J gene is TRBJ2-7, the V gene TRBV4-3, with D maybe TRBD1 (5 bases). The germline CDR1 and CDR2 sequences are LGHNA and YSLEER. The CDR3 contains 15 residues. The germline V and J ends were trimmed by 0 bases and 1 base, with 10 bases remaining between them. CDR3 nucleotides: TGCGCCAGCAGCCAAGAGGCGAGACAGTCCTACGAGCAGTACTTC. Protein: CASSQEARQSYEQYF.

In DNA, the CDR3 is TGCAGCGTGCGGACTAGCGGGAGGATTTCTGGGGCCAACGTCCTGACTTTC. It translates to CSVRTSGRISGANVLTF. The chain has TRBV29-1 and TRBJ2-6; 14 positions agree with TRBD2. With 6 bases clipped from V and 1 base from J, the junction kept 5 bases outside the gene matches. Germline-derived CDR1 and CDR2 are SQVTM and ANQGSEA. The CDR3 is made up of 17 amino acids.

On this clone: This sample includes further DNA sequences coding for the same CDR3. The CDR3 DNA reads as TGTGCCAGCTCACCGCAGGGACAGCCCCAGCATTTT. It translates to CASSPQGQPQHF. J is TRBJ1-5 and V is TRBV18; possibly TRBD1 for D (5 bases). Trimming took 3 bases from V and 7 from J, leaving 7 bases between them. In germline, CDR1 is KGHSH, CDR2 LQKENI. The CDR3 totals 12 residues.

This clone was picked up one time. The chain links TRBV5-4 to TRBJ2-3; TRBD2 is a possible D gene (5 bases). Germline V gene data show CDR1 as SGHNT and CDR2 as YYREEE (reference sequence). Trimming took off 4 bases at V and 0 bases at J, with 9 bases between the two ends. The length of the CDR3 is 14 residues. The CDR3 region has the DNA TGTGCCAGCAGCACCGGACTGAGCACAGATACGCAGTATTTT. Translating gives CASSTGLSTDTQYF.

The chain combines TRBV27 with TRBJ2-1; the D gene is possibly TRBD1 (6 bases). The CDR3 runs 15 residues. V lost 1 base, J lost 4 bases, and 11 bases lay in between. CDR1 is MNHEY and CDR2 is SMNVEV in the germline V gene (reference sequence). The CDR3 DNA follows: TGTGCCAGCAGTTTATTAAGGGGGTCGTACAATGAGCAGTTCTTC. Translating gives CASSLLRGSYNEQFF.

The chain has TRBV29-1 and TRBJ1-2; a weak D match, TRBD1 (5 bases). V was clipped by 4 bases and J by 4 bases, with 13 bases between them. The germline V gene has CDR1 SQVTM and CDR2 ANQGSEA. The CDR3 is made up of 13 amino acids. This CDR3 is CSVGEGRGYGYTF. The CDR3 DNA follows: TGCAGCGTTGGCGAGGGGAGAGGCTATGGCTACACCTTC.

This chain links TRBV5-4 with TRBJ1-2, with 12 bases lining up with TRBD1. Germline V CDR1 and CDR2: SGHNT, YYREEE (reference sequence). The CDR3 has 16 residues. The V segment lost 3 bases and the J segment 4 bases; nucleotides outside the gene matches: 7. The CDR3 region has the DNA TGTGCCAGCAGCTCACCGGGACAGGGGGCCAGCTATGGCTACACCTTC. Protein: CASSSPGQGASYGYTF.

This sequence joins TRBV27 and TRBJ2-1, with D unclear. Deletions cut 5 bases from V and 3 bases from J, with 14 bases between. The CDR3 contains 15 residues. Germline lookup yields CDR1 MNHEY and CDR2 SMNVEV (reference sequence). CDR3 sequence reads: CASSRPLGGYNEQFF. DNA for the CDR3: TGTGCCAGCAGTCGGCCCCTGGGTGGCTACAATGAGCAGTTCTTC.

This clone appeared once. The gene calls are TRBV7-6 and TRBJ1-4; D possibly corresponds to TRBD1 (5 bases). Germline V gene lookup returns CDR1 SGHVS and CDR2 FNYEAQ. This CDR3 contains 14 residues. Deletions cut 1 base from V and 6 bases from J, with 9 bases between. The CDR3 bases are TGTGCCAGCAGCTTAGGGGGGGAGGATGAAAAACTGTTTTTT. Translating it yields CASSLGGEDEKLFF.

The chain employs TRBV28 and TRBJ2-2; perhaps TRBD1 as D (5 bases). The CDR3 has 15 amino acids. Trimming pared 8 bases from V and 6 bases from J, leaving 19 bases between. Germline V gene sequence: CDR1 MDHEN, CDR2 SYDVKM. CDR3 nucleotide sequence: TGTGCCAGCGGACAAAAAGCAGCCTTGGCCGGGGAGCTGTTTTTT. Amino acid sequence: CASGQKAALAGELFF. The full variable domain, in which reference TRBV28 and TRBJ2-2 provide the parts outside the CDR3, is DVKVTQSSRYLVKRTGEKVFLECVQDMDHENMFWYRQDPGLGLRLIYFSYDVKMKEKGDIPEGYSVSREKKERFSLILESASTNQTSMYLCASGQKAALAGELFFGEGSRLTVL.

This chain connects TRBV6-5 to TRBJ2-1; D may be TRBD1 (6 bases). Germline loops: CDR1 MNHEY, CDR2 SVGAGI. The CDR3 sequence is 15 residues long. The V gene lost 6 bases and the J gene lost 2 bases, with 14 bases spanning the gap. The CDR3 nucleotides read TGTGCCAGCAGGATTGGGGGCAGCGCCTACAATGAGCAGTTCTTC. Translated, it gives CASRIGGSAYNEQFF.

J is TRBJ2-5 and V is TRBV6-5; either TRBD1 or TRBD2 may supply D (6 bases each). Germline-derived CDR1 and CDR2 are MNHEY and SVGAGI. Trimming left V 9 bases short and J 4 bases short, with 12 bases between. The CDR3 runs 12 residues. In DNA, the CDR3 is TGTGCCAGGAAACAGGGAGGAGAGACCCAGTACTTC. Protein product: CARKQGGETQYF.

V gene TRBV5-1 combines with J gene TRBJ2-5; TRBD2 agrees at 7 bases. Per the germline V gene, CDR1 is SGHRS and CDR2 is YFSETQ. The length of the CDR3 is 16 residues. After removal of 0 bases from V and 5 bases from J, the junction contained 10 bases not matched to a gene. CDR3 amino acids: CASSLALSRGRETQYF. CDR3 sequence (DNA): TGCGCCAGCAGCTTGGCGCTGTCGCGGGGGAGGGAGACCCAGTACTTC.

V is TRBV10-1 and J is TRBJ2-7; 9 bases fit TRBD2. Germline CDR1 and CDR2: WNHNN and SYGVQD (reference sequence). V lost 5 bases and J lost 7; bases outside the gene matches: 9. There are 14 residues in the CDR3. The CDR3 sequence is CASSLVSGSTEQYF. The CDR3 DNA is TGCGCCAGCAGTTTGGTTAGCGGGAGCACGGAGCAGTACTTC.